This is a list of T cell receptor beta chains from one sample in a study of cytomegalovirus exposure and HLA in healthy donors. Measured with immunoSEQ multiplex PCR; TCRdb has only the in-frame clones, and not every one. The table lists about 190,000 clones, approximately 80% of them singletons. Sequenced sample: PBMCs. These receptors were taken from a woman aged 45 to 65 in good health and CMV-seropositive. CDR3s include the opening cysteine and the closing phenylalanine or tryptophan. D genes are given only for firm matches. The size entry is marked missing in some rows and otherwise reads once, few, many or a size class.

TRBV10-1	NA	NA	TRBJ2-4	CASSEAGTKNIQYF	TGCGCCAGCAGTGAGGCGGGAACCAAAAACATTCAGTACTTC
TRBV9	TRBD2	NA	TRBJ2-5	CASSVASGGEPKTQYF	TGTGCCAGCAGCGTAGCTAGCGGGGGGGAACCGAAGACCCAGTACTTC
TRBV19	TRBD1	NA	TRBJ1-5	CASSIGTGTNQPQHF	TGTGCCAGTAGTATAGGGACAGGCACGAATCAGCCCCAGCATTTT
TRBV19	NA	NA	TRBJ1-1	CASTPRQPNTEAFF	TGTGCCAGTACTCCGAGGCAGCCCAACACTGAAGCTTTCTTT
TRBV15	NA	NA	TRBJ2-7	CATSRDSAGVPYEQYF	TGTGCCACCAGCAGAGATTCGGCAGGGGTTCCCTACGAGCAGTACTTC
TRBV9	NA	NA	TRBJ2-1	CASSVAGSGTYNEQFF	TGTGCCAGCAGCGTAGCTGGTAGCGGTACCTACAATGAGCAGTTCTTC
TRBV5-1	NA	NA	TRBJ2-7	CASSHRQNSYEQYF	TGCGCCAGCAGCCATCGACAGAACTCCTACGAGCAGTACTTC
TRBV5-5	NA	NA	TRBJ2-7	CASSAPSFMRGSYEQYF	TGTGCCAGCAGCGCCCCCTCCTTCATGCGCGGGTCCTACGAGCAGTACTTC
TRBV4-2	NA	NA	TRBJ1-6	CASSHDTGLWNSPLHF	TGTGCCAGCAGCCATGATACGGGACTTTGGAATTCACCCCTCCACTTT
TRBV29-1	TRBD1	NA	TRBJ1-5	CSGRQGDQPQHF	TGCAGCGGCCGACAGGGTGACCAGCCCCAGCATTTT
TRBV6-1	TRBD1	NA	TRBJ2-1	CASSGGQGFDEQFF	TGTGCCAGCAGTGGGGGACAGGGGTTCGATGAGCAGTTCTTC
TRBV27	TRBD1	NA	TRBJ2-5	CASSFDRASQETQYF	TGTGCCAGCAGTTTCGACAGGGCGTCTCAAGAGACCCAGTACTTC
TRBV29-1	NA	NA	TRBJ2-5	CSVSHSGVQETQYF	TGCAGCGTTTCTCATAGCGGAGTTCAAGAGACCCAGTACTTC
TRBV15	NA	few	TRBJ1-2	CATSPDSFGGYTF	TGTGCCACCAGCCCAGACAGCTTTGGAGGCTACACCTTC
TRBV4-1	TRBD1	NA	TRBJ1-4	CASSLTGTTNEKLFF	TGCGCCAGCAGCTTGACAGGGACGACTAATGAAAAACTGTTTTTT
TRBV28	TRBD1	NA	TRBJ1-4	CASLRDRGEKLFF	TGTGCCAGTCTCCGGGACAGGGGTGAAAAACTGTTTTTT
TRBV5-1	NA	once	TRBJ1-6	CASSLSGQGNSPLHF	TGCGCCAGCAGCCTTTCTGGGCAGGGGAATTCACCCCTCCACTTT
TRBV6-8	NA	few	TRBJ2-7	CASSYGGGGYEQYF	TGTGCCAGCAGTTACGGTGGCGGTGGCTACGAGCAGTACTTC